One sample yielded the 15 T cell receptor beta chains listed below, sequenced in a study of blood T cell repertoires in COVID-19 (dated by TCRdb to between 2020 and 2021). Library construction relied on the immunoSEQ multiplex PCR assay. Imported from immuneACCESS, the table was reduced by TCRdb to in-frame sequences with V and J called. These copies leave out some clones; in studies compared against another copy, an unresolved V gene accounts for under half, and the cause of the remainder is not known. A total of around 140,000 clones appear in this sample, 75% to 90% of them only once. Jointly, the top ten make up roughly 3.9% of the sample. The sample consisted of PBMCs or T cells enriched from blood (not recorded which). These TCRs come from a man aged 45-65 years in a cohort exposed to, infected with or recovered from COVID-19 (not recorded which).

V gene TRBV13 combines with J gene TRBJ2-3; tentative D call: TRBD2 (5 bases). Germline CDR1 reads PRHDT; CDR2 reads FYEKMQ (reference sequence). Trimming took 5 bases from V and 0 from J, leaving 9 bases between them. CDR3 size: 14 residues. The CDR3 coding sequence is TGTGCCAGCAGCCCGACTACCAGCACAGATACGCAGTATTTT. Its translation is CASSPTTSTDTQYF.

The genes are TRBV6-2 or TRBV6-3 and TRBJ2-7, with TRBD2 identical over 9 bases. The CDR3 contains 16 residues. Trimming took 2 bases from V and 1 from J; bases not matched to a gene: 6. Germline V gene lookup returns CDR1 MNHEY and CDR2 SVGEGT. In DNA form, the CDR3 reads TGTGCCAGCAGTTACCGCGGGGGGGCACAGTCCTACGAGCAGTACTTC. It encodes CASSYRGGAQSYEQYF.

The V gene is TRBV12-5, the J gene TRBJ1-1, with D unclear. The CDR3 is 16 amino acids. V dropped 1 base and J dropped 2 bases, with 14 bases sitting between them. Germline CDR1 reads LGHNT; CDR2 reads FRNRAP. CDR3 sequence: CASGLGVRGLNTEAFF. The CDR3 DNA follows: TGTGCTAGTGGTTTGGGAGTTAGAGGGTTAAACACTGAAGCTTTCTTT.

V is TRBV13 and J is TRBJ2-7; D is perhaps TRBD1 (5 bases). The V end lost 0 bases, the J end lost 3 bases, and 9 bases lay between the germline ends. The V gene's germline CDR1 is PRHDT and CDR2 FYEKMQ (reference sequence). The length of the CDR3 is 14 residues. In DNA, the CDR3 is TGTGCCAGCAGCTTAGGGGGGCAGGTCTACGAGCAGTACTTC. Its translation is CASSLGGQVYEQYF.

The V gene is TRBV29-1, the J gene TRBJ2-7, with D unclear. The V end was cut by 7 bases, the J end by 0 bases, with 13 bases between. CDR1 SQVTM and CDR2 ANQGSEA come from the germline V gene. The CDR3 has 13 amino acids. CDR3 loop: CSARYTSSYEQYF. The CDR3 DNA reads as TGCAGCGCGAGATACACCAGCTCCTACGAGCAGTACTTC.

The V call is TRBV21-1, the J call TRBJ2-7; TRBD1 is the table's D call, not checked against the DNA. TRBV21-1 is flagged as a pseudogene. There are 18 residues in the CDR3. The CDR3 DNA sequence: TGTGCCAGCAGCTATTTTTTCCGGGACAGGGGGATGAGCTACGAGCAGTACTTC. Amino acids: CASSYFFRDRGMSYEQYF.

The genes are TRBV30 and TRBJ1-4; D gene uncertain. V was clipped by 2 bases and J by 8 bases, with 9 bases between them. CDR3 size: 12 residues. CDR1 is GTSNPN, CDR2 SVGIG, per germline (reference sequence). The CDR3 DNA is TGTGCCTGGAGTTCGAGAGGGGAAAAACTGTTTTTT. It specifies CAWSSRGEKLFF.

The chain joins TRBV30 to TRBJ2-7, with 10 bases matching TRBD2. Germline V gene sequence: CDR1 GTSNPN, CDR2 SVGIG (reference sequence). The CDR3 spans 13 residues. Trimming at V came to 3 bases and at J to 4 bases, leaving 3 bases not matched to a gene. The CDR3 region is CAWRTSGLYEQYF. The CDR3 nucleotides read TGTGCCTGGAGGACTAGCGGGCTTTACGAGCAGTACTTC.

The J gene is TRBJ1-2, the V gene TRBV5-6, with unresolved D. CDR3 size: 13 residues. Germline CDR1 SGHDT, CDR2 YYEEEE. V shed 2 bases and J shed 4 bases, with 9 bases lying between them. The CDR3 protein is CASSLSRFYGYTF. For the CDR3, the DNA is TGTGCCAGCAGCTTATCCAGGTTCTATGGCTACACCTTC.

This rearrangement joins TRBV27 to TRBJ2-7; 8 nucleotides line up with TRBD1. Germline CDR1 MNHEY, CDR2 SMNVEV (reference sequence). With V trimmed by 5 bases and J by 6 bases, 15 bases remained unmatched. The CDR3 has 16 amino acids. CDR3 loop: CASSPHSTGGSFEQYF. The CDR3 bases are TGTGCCAGCAGTCCCCACTCAACAGGGGGATCGTTCGAGCAGTACTTC.

The chain links TRBV4-1 to TRBJ1-2; 7 bases line up with TRBD1. J lost 2 bases, V lost 3 bases, and 0 bases had no gene match. CDR3 length equals 13 residues. The germline V gene has CDR1 MGHRA and CDR2 YSYEKL. This CDR3 reads CASSQGQNYGYTF. The CDR3 bases are TGCGCCAGCAGCCAGGGACAGAACTATGGCTACACCTTC.

The J gene is TRBJ2-3, the V gene TRBV7-2, with D unresolved. V was trimmed by 5 bases and J by 2 bases, leaving 5 bases between them. The CDR3 runs to 12 residues. In germline, CDR1 is SGHTA, CDR2 FQGNSA. The CDR3 bases are TGTGCCAGCAGCGTCTACACAGATACGCAGTATTTT. Amino acid sequence: CASSVYTDTQYF.

The chain uses TRBV28 and TRBJ2-7, with a tentative D call TRBD1 (6 bases). Trimming pared 6 bases from V and 3 bases from J, leaving 12 bases between. Germline CDR1 reads MDHEN; CDR2 reads SYDVKM. This CDR3 comprises 13 residues. CDR3 residues: CASSHGTHYEQYF. The CDR3 DNA sequence: TGTGCCAGCAGCCACGGGACACACTACGAGCAGTACTTC.

This chain uses TRBV6-1 with TRBJ2-1; 8 bases line up with TRBD2. The germline gives CDR1 MNHNS, CDR2 SASEGT. The CDR3 loop spans 18 amino acids. V lost 1 base and J lost 9; bases outside the gene matches: 17. As DNA, the CDR3 is TGTGCCAGCAGTGAAGGTAACGGGGCAGCGGGAGTAGAAGGTGAGCAGTTCTTC. This codes for CASSEGNGAAGVEGEQFF.

The chain employs TRBV12-3 or TRBV12-4 and TRBJ1-2; D not resolved. The CDR3 covers 11 residues. V was shortened by 4 bases and J by 5 bases, with 5 bases between the two germline ends. CDR3 amino acids: CASSSRYGYTF. As DNA, the CDR3 is TGTGCCAGCAGTTCGCGATATGGCTACACCTTC.